The T cell receptor beta chain described here comes from a study of cytomegalovirus exposure and HLA in healthy donors. V lost 2 bases and J lost 1; bases outside the gene matches: 8. CDR1 is SGHNT, CDR2 YYREEE, per germline (reference sequence). The CDR3 sequence is 16 residues long. Amplification used 60 Vbeta primers and 13 Jbeta primers. Profiling relied on immunoSEQ multiplex PCR, and the TCRdb table lists in-frame clones only, not all of them. This sample has about 140,000 clones, with under 70% found just once. The receptor was derived from a woman aged 60 to 75 in good health and CMV-seronegative. Sequencing input: PBMCs. The V and J genes are TRBV5-4 and TRBJ1-1; 7 bases agree with TRBD1. The CDR3 spells CASSFTGQLKNTEAFF. The CDR3 bases are TGTGCCAGCAGCTTTACGGGACAGCTAAAGAACACTGAAGCTTTCTTT.